The rows below give T cell receptor beta chains drawn from one sample of a study of CD8 T cells in Susac syndrome. TCRdb reprocessed the immunoSEQ multiplex PCR reads via MiXCR and lists one record per CDR3 protein. Among some 170,000 distinct CDR3 sequences listed, less than 95% were seen once. The sequencing sample was made of CD4+ T cells from PBMCs. Every receptor here comes from a human donor in good health. CDR3s include the opening cysteine and the closing phenylalanine or tryptophan. A D gene is named only where the DNA matches it firmly. Rows may omit the clone size; those that give it use once, few, many or a size class.

abundance,v_gene,j_gene,d_gene,CDR3nt,CDR3aa
-,TRBV20-1,TRBJ2-7,TRBD1,TGCAGTGCATACAGGGGGCTAGGTACCTACGAGCAGTACTTC,CSAYRGLGTYEQYF
-,TRBV20-1,TRBJ2-3,-,TGCAGCCCATACACAGATACGCAGTATTTT,CSPYTDTQYF
-,TRBV5-1,TRBJ2-7,TRBD1,TGCGCCAGCAGCTTTGGTGACAGGGATGCCTACGAGCAGTACTTC,CASSFGDRDAYEQYF
-,TRBV7-2,TRBJ2-3,-,TGTGCCAGCAGCCATTCCAGAAAAAGAGCCCCAGATACGCAGTATTTT,CASSHSRKRAPDTQYF
-,TRBV9,TRBJ2-2,-,TGTGCCAGCAGCGTGAATTTAGGATCAGTCGGGGAGCTGTTTTTT,CASSVNLGSVGELFF
-,TRBV27,TRBJ1-2,TRBD1,TGTGCCAGCAGTTTACAGGGGGATGGCTACACCTTC,CASSLQGDGYTF
once,TRBV20-1,TRBJ1-1,-,TGCAGTGCTAGCGGGGGTATGAACACTGAAGCTTTCTTT,CSASGGMNTEAFF
-,TRBV29-1,TRBJ2-5,-,TGCAGCGCTTATCATACCTGGGGAAGTGAGACCCAGTACTTC,CSAYHTWGSETQYF
-,TRBV3-1,TRBJ2-1,-,TGTGCCAGCAGCCAAGGAGAGGGCCTAGCCCGGGAGCAGTTCTTC,CASSQGEGLAREQFF
-,TRBV5-4,TRBJ1-1,TRBD1,TGTGCCAGCAGCTTCCCGATTTACAGGGGAGGGAGGACTGAAGCTTTCTTT,CASSFPIYRGGRTEAFF
-,TRBV24-1,TRBJ2-5,-,TGTGCCACCAGTGACCCCGCTAGTCCAGAGACCCAGTACTTC,CATSDPASPETQYF
once,TRBV20-1,TRBJ2-6,TRBD2,TGCAGTGCTAGAGACAGGAGGACTAGCGGGAGAGGAGCCAACGTCCTGACTTTC,CSARDRRTSGRGANVLTF
-,TRBV20-1,TRBJ1-5,-,TGCAGTGCTAGAGATCAAAGTGGAGGCAATCAGCCCCAGCATTTT,CSARDQSGGNQPQHF
-,TRBV20-1,TRBJ1-2,-,TGCAGTGCTAGAGATCCCTTGGAGGGAACCTATGGCTACACCTTC,CSARDPLEGTYGYTF
-,TRBV9,TRBJ2-7,-,TGTGCCAGCAGCGTAGGGGCAGGGCAATCCTACGAGCAGTACTTC,CASSVGAGQSYEQYF
-,TRBV20-1,TRBJ1-1,-,TGCAGTGCTAGACAGAGCCCGCTTTCCACTGAAGCTTTCTTT,CSARQSPLSTEAFF
-,TRBV12-3/TRBV12-4,TRBJ2-3,TRBD1,TGTGCCAGCAGTCCCGGACAGGGTTCGGATACGCAGTATTTT,CASSPGQGSDTQYF
-,TRBV13,TRBJ1-5,-,TGTGCCAGCAGCTGGGGGGGGCCCGGTCATCAGCCCCAGCATTTT,CASSWGGPGHQPQHF
-,TRBV5-1,TRBJ2-5,TRBD2,TGCGCCAGCAGCTTGGCCGGCGGGAGGCAAGAGACCCAGTACTTC,CASSLAGGRQETQYF
-,TRBV27,TRBJ2-7,-,TGTGCCAGCAGTTTCCGCAGTGGTGGTTACTACGAGCAGTACTTC,CASSFRSGGYYEQYF
few,TRBV6-5,TRBJ2-5,-,TGTGCCAGCAGCCAGAGACGAGAGACCCAGTACTTC,CASSQRRETQYF
-,TRBV30,TRBJ1-1,-,TGTGCCGGGAGGCATCTAGGGGACACTGAAGCTTTCTTT,CAGRHLGDTEAFF
-,TRBV29-1,TRBJ2-1,-,TGCAGCGGGTTTGGAGGGCCCCTGAACAATGAGCAGTTCTTC,CSGFGGPLNNEQFF
-,TRBV29-1,TRBJ1-1,TRBD1,TGCAGCGTTGCGTTTTACAGGGGAGGCACTGAAGCTTTCTTT,CSVAFYRGGTEAFF
-,TRBV18,TRBJ2-6,TRBD1,TGTGCCAGCTCACCGAGGGACAGCCCCTCTGGGGCCAACGTCCTGACTTTC,CASSPRDSPSGANVLTF
-,TRBV6-2/TRBV6-3,TRBJ2-1,-,TGTGCCAGCAGTTACCGCTTAACGGGGAATGAGCAGTTCTTC,CASSYRLTGNEQFF
-,TRBV7-3,TRBJ2-1,-,TGTGCCAGCAGCTTATTCATGAGTGAGCAGTTCTTC,CASSLFMSEQFF
-,TRBV29-1,TRBJ2-7,-,TGCAGCGCCACAACTACCCGGAGCTCCTACGAGCAGTACTTC,CSATTTRSSYEQYF
-,TRBV20-1,TRBJ2-5,-,TGCAGTGCCGGCACCGAGACCAAAGAGACCCAGTACTTC,CSAGTETKETQYF
-,TRBV19,TRBJ2-2,TRBD1,TGTGCCAGTAGACCGGGACAGGGCGCCACCGGGGAGCTGTTTTTT,CASRPGQGATGELFF
-,TRBV12-3/TRBV12-4,TRBJ1-1,-,TGTGCCAGCAGTTTTGCGTGGAACACTGAAGCTTTCTTT,CASSFAWNTEAFF
-,TRBV29-1,TRBJ2-2,-,TGCAGCGTATCGCGCGGTTCCACCGGGGAGCTGTTTTTT,CSVSRGSTGELFF
-,TRBV5-1,TRBJ2-7,-,TGCGCCAGCAGCAAGAGGGTCCACGAGCAGTACTTC,CASSKRVHEQYF
few,TRBV30,TRBJ2-7,TRBD1,TGTGCCTGGGACAGGGGACCCCCGTACGAGCAGTACTTC,CAWDRGPPYEQYF
-,TRBV7-9,TRBJ1-2,-,TGTGCCAGCAGCTTAGTCCGGGATAGTGGCGGCTACACCTTC,CASSLVRDSGGYTF
-,TRBV25-1,TRBJ2-7,-,TGTGCCAGCAGTGAATCGCCGGGACCAGGGCCAGAGCAGTACTTC,CASSESPGPGPEQYF
once,TRBV12-3/TRBV12-4,TRBJ2-1,TRBD2,TGTGCCAGCAGTCGCCGACTAGCGGGGTTTTACAATGAGCAGTTCTTC,CASSRRLAGFYNEQFF
few,TRBV29-1,TRBJ2-5,-,TGCAGCGTTGGGCCCCAAGAGACCCAGTACTTC,CSVGPQETQYF
-,TRBV24-1,TRBJ2-7,-,TGTGCCACCAGTGAGGCGGGACAAACCTACGAGCAGTACTTC,CATSEAGQTYEQYF
once,TRBV5-6,TRBJ1-5,-,TGTGCCCGCACCGTCGGGGAGCCCCAGCATTTT,CARTVGEPQHF
-,TRBV7-9,TRBJ2-7,TRBD1,TGTGCCAGCAGCCCCCCGGGACAGGTCCTCTACGAGCAGTACTTC,CASSPPGQVLYEQYF
once,TRBV29-1,TRBJ2-6,-,TGCAGCGTGGAGCTCGCTGGGGCCAACGTCCTGACTTTC,CSVELAGANVLTF
-,TRBV27,TRBJ2-7,TRBD2,TGTGCCAGCATCCGTAGCGGGAGAGGCGTGGGCGAGCAGTACTTC,CASIRSGRGVGEQYF
-,TRBV14,TRBJ1-2,TRBD1,TGTGCCAGCAGCGCAGGGGGGGCTTGGACCTTC,CASSAGGAWTF
-,TRBV28,TRBJ1-4,-,TGTGCCAGCAGTGAACACGGTTCAACTAATGAAAAACTGTTTTTT,CASSEHGSTNEKLFF
once,TRBV9,TRBJ2-3,TRBD1,TGTGCCAGCAGCGACTTGACAGGGGGCGCGAGCACAGATACGCAGTATTTT,CASSDLTGGASTDTQYF